These 15 T cell receptor beta chains originate from one sample sequenced in a study of PD-1 blockade in classical Hodgkin lymphoma (dated by TCRdb to about 2020). The time point label for this specimen denotes: cycle 2 day 1 (C2D1) of nivolumab. All trial patients had relapsed after autologous stem cell transplantation, with cohorts A, B and C differing in prior brentuximab vedotin exposure. The protocol used for the library was the immunoSEQ multiplex PCR assay. TCRdb holds this immuneACCESS table with in-frame rearrangements only. Some clones are missing; in checked studies, unresolved V genes explain under half, and the rest has no known cause. The sample contains nearly 60,000 clones, 91% of them found a single time. The ten largest make up roughly 10% of the sample. The sequenced sample was peripheral blood mononuclear cells (PBMCs), obtained before the second cycle of nivolumab. Receptors were obtained from a human donor with classical Hodgkin lymphoma.

V usage is TRBV28 and J usage is TRBJ2-1, with D unclear. The CDR3 length is 16 residues. Trimming took off 1 base at V and 8 bases at J, with 18 bases between the two ends. Germline assignment: CDR1 MDHEN and CDR2 SYDVKM. The DNA for the CDR3 is TGTGCCAGCAGTTTATCCCGACACGCCGGTTTCGATGAGCAGTTCTTC. Its protein product is CASSLSRHAGFDEQFF.

The chain carries TRBV30 and TRBJ2-1; D is unclear. Germline CDR1 and CDR2: GTSNPN and SVGIG (reference sequence). The CDR3 has 14 residues. The germline V and J ends were trimmed by 3 bases and 3 bases, with 12 bases remaining between them. CDR3 sequence reads: CAWRGLPDYNEQFF. The CDR3 nucleotides read TGTGCCTGGAGGGGTCTCCCCGACTACAATGAGCAGTTCTTC.

The J gene is TRBJ1-1, the V gene TRBV7-9; a possible D gene is TRBD1 (5 bases). The V gene's germline CDR1 is SEHNR and CDR2 FQNEAQ (reference sequence). Trimming removed 5 bases at V and 0 bases at J, with 25 bases between. This CDR3 has 19 amino acids. The CDR3 DNA reads as TGTGCCAGCAGCCGATCAGGAGGGTTGGGGCTTCACATGAACACTGAAGCTTTCTTT. Encoded protein: CASSRSGGLGLHMNTEAFF.

The chain joins TRBV6-5 to TRBJ1-5; 9 bases map to TRBD1. V lost 5 bases to trimming and J lost 4 bases; unmatched junction nucleotides: 6. Germline CDR1 MNHEY, CDR2 SVGAGI. The CDR3 runs 15 residues. The CDR3 is CASSKGTGRNQPQHF. The CDR3 bases are TGTGCCAGCAGTAAAGGGACAGGGAGAAATCAGCCCCAGCATTTT.

The genes are TRBV6-8 and TRBJ2-4; 7 bases map to TRBD1. Germline CDR1 reads MNHGY; CDR2 reads SAAAGT. The CDR3 is 18 amino acids. V was pared by 4 bases and J by 7 bases, with 19 bases of the junction left unmatched. This chain's CDR3 is CASSSILDRVPHNNIQYF. As DNA, the CDR3 is TGTGCCAGCAGTTCGATCCTCGACAGGGTCCCCCACAATAACATTCAGTACTTC.

The chain links TRBV10-2 to TRBJ2-5, with D hard to call. Germline V lookup: CDR1 WSHSY, CDR2 SAAADI. This CDR3 has 14 amino acids. The V end was cut by 6 bases, the J end by 4 bases, with 15 bases between. The CDR3 nucleotides read TGCGCCAGCAGCCCTAGGGCAGAAGGAGAGACCCAGTACTTC. This encodes CASSPRAEGETQYF.

This chain joins TRBV18 and TRBJ1-2; a weak D match, TRBD1 (6 bases). V was cut by 4 bases and J by 4 bases, with 13 bases left in between. CDR3 length: 14 residues. The germline V gene has CDR1 KGHSH and CDR2 LQKENI. The CDR3 sequence is CASSRPDSGYGYTF. As DNA, the CDR3 is TGTGCCAGCTCACGTCCGGACAGCGGCTATGGCTACACCTTC.

V gene TRBV5-4 combines with J gene TRBJ2-5, with 14 nucleotides matching TRBD2. The germline V gene has CDR1 SGHNT and CDR2 YYREEE (reference sequence). The CDR3 sequence is 16 residues long. Trimming took 4 bases from V and 5 from J; bases not matched to a gene: 7. This chain's CDR3 is CASSRGGLAGEETQYF. The CDR3 DNA reads as TGTGCCAGCAGCCGGGGGGGACTAGCGGGAGAGGAGACCCAGTACTTC.

The chain recombines TRBV4-3 with TRBJ1-1; D call uncertain. This CDR3 comprises 14 residues. V lost 4 bases and J lost 0, with 9 bases in between. Germline V CDR1 and CDR2: LGHNA, YSLEER. The DNA for the CDR3 is TGCGCCAGCAGCCTAGGCCCCTTGAACACTGAAGCTTTCTTT. This translates into CASSLGPLNTEAFF.

This chain uses TRBV9 with TRBJ1-2, with D tentatively TRBD1 (6 bases). Germline CDR1 SGDLS, CDR2 YYNGEE. The length of the CDR3 is 15 residues. Trimming stripped 4 bases from V and 4 bases from J, with 17 bases between. CDR3 protein: CASSSTGEWSYGYTF. In DNA, the CDR3 is TGTGCCAGCAGCTCGACAGGAGAATGGAGCTATGGCTACACCTTC. Using reference TRBV9 and TRBJ1-2 for the parts outside the CDR3, the full variable domain is DSGVTQTPKHLITATGQRVTLRCSPRSGDLSVYWYQQSLDQGLQFLIQYYNGEERAKGNILERFSAQQFPDLHSELNLSSLELGDSALYFCASSSTGEWSYGYTFGSGTRLTVV.

The rearrangement joins TRBV6-1 to TRBJ2-3; tentative D call: TRBD1 (6 bases). CDR1 is MNHNS, CDR2 SASEGT, per germline. V dropped 3 bases and J dropped 0 bases, with 7 bases sitting between them. This CDR3 has 14 residues. CDR3 residues: CASSEGASTDTQYF. CDR3 in DNA: TGTGCCAGCAGTGAGGGGGCGAGCACAGATACGCAGTATTTT.

The chain combines TRBV27 with TRBJ2-7; 8 bases match TRBD1. CDR1 is MNHEY, CDR2 SMNVEV, per germline (reference sequence). This CDR3 region has 15 residues. J was trimmed by 4 bases and V by 1 base; bases with no gene match: 6. CDR3: CASSLWPGGQYEQYF. DNA for the CDR3: TGTGCCAGCAGTTTATGGCCAGGGGGCCAGTACGAGCAGTACTTC.

The rearrangement joins TRBV7-3 to TRBJ2-2; the D gene could be TRBD1 or TRBD2 (5 bases each). Looked up from germline, CDR1 is SGHTA and CDR2 is FQGTGA. The CDR3 length is 16 residues. V was cut by 2 bases and J by 1 base, with 11 bases left in between. The CDR3: CASSLAWDLNTGELFF. In DNA, the CDR3 is TGTGCCAGCAGCTTAGCCTGGGACCTGAACACCGGGGAGCTGTTTTTT.

This rearrangement joins TRBV2 to TRBJ2-3, with 7 bases that match TRBD2. This CDR3 region has 17 residues. After removal of 4 bases from V and 0 bases from J, the junction contained 10 bases not matched to a gene. The V gene's germline CDR1 is SNHLY and CDR2 FYNNEI. The CDR3 region has the DNA TGTGCCAGCAGTGTGCTTTCGGGGGGAACTAGCACAGATACGCAGTATTTT. Amino acids: CASSVLSGGTSTDTQYF.

J is TRBJ2-7 and V is TRBV10-3; D unclear. The ends were cut back, 8 bases at V and 3 bases at J, with 11 bases in the middle. The CDR3 sequence is 12 residues long. The germline gives CDR1 ENHRY, CDR2 SYGVKD. CDR3 amino acids: CAISESGYEQYF. CDR3 DNA sequence: TGTGCCATCTCGGAATCCGGCTACGAGCAGTACTTC.